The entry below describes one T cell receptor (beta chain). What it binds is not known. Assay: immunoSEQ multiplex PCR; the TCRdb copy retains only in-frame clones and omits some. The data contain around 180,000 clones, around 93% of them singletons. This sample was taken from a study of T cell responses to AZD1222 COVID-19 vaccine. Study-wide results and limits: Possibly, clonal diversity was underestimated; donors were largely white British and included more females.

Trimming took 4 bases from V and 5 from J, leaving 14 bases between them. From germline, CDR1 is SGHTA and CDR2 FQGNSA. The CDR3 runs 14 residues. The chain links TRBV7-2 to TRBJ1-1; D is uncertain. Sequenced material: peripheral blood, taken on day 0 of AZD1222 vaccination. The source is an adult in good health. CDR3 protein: CASSSIGIGTEAFF. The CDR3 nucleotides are TGTGCCAGCAGCTCGATTGGGATTGGGACTGAAGCTTTCTTT.